This T cell receptor (beta chain) was captured by sequencing in a study of response to subunit inactivated influenza vaccine. A single record per CDR3 protein comes from TCRdb applying MiXCR to the RT-PCR reads. The sample contains about 700,000 distinct CDR3 sequences, about 14% of which appear only once. A remark on this clonotype: Antigen unknown.

CDR3 length: 15 residues. V lost 7 bases and J 4 bases, leaving 20 bases between the germline ends. Overall study findings and caveats: The authors suggested that every seasonal influenza vaccination recruits few new T cells.

The sample was PBMCs from blood, taken around 14 days before vaccination. The clonotype comes from a man aged 45-65 years who received an inactivated influenza vaccine. The gene calls are TRBV12-3 or TRBV12-4 and TRBJ2-7; D might be TRBD1 (6 bases). Here the CDR3 reads CASNGVEDSLYEQYF. In DNA, the CDR3 is TGTGCCAGCAATGGGGTAGAGGACAGTCTTTACGAGCAGTACTTC.